This T cell receptor beta chain was sequenced during a study of Ad26.COV2.S vaccination and SARS-CoV-2 variants. CDR1 is LNHDA and CDR2 is SQIVND in the germline V gene (reference sequence). CDR3 length equals 17 residues. V gave up 9 bases and J gave up 0 bases, with 18 bases separating them. Assay: immunoSEQ multiplex PCR; the TCRdb copy retains only in-frame clones and omits some. Among about 350,000 clones listed, roughly nine tenths were seen once. Points on this clone: Its cognate antigen is unknown.

Study outcomes and limitations: Across vaccine and placebo recipients, the breadth of non-spike TCRs was similar. Responses of spike-specific T cells (both CD8+ and CD4+) reportedly showed substantial breadth after vaccination.

This receptor was identified in a human donor who had recovered from COVID-19. V usage is TRBV19 and J usage is TRBJ2-6; D perhaps matches TRBD1 (6 bases). Sequencing used peripheral blood, obtained after recovery from COVID-19. CDR3 DNA: TGTGCCAGCCGGACCTGGACAGCTCCCTCTGGGGCCAACGTCCTGACTTTC. Residues: CASRTWTAPSGANVLTF.